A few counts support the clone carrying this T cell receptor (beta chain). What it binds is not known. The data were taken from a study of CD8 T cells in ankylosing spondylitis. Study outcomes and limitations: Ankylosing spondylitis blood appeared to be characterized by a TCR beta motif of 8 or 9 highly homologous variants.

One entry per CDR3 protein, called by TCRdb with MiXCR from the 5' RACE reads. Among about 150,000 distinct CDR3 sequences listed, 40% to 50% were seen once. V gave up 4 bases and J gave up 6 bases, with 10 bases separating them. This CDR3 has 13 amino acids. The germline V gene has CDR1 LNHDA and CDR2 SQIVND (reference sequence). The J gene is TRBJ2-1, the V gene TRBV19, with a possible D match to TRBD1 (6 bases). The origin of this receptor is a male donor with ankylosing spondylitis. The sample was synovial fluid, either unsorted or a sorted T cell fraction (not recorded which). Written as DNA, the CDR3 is TGTGCCAGTAGTAGGACAGTTTTCAATGAGCAGTTCTTC. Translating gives CASSRTVFNEQFF. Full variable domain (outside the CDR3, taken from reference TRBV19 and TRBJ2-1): DGGITQSPKYLFRKEGQNVTLSCEQNLNHDAMYWYRQDPGQGLRLIYYSQIVNDFQKGDIAEGYSVSREKKESFPLTVTSAQKNPTAFYLCASSRTVFNEQFFGPGTRLTVL.